The next 7 T cell receptor beta chains were all read from a single sample in a study of T cell responses to AZD1222 COVID-19 vaccine. Clones were sequenced by immunoSEQ multiplex PCR, and TCRdb holds only the in-frame ones, with some missing. Counted here are about 170,000 clones, 87% occurring once; the ten biggest clones make up 0.95% to 1.1%. The input for sequencing was peripheral blood, taken 28 days after the second AZD1222 dose. These TCRs come from an adult who received the AZD1222 COVID-19 vaccine.

The rearrangement uses TRBV6-5 and TRBJ2-2; maybe TRBD2 (5 bases). The CDR3 is 14 amino acids. V lost 0 bases and J 9 bases, leaving 11 bases between the germline ends. Germline loops: CDR1 MNHEY, CDR2 SVGAGI. The CDR3: CASSYSIASRELFF. The CDR3, as DNA: TGTGCCAGCAGTTACTCGATAGCGTCGCGGGAGCTGTTTTTT.

The chain joins TRBV4-1 to TRBJ1-5; D might be TRBD1 (5 bases). CDR1 MGHRA and CDR2 YSYEKL come from the germline V gene. The V end was cut by 6 bases, the J end by 6 bases, with 15 bases between. CDR3 size: 14 residues. CDR3 nucleotides: TGCGCCAGCAGGGGAAGGGGTTTCGGTCAGCCCCAGCATTTT. The encoded protein is CASRGRGFGQPQHF.

The chain links TRBV18 to TRBJ2-7; D may be TRBD2 (6 bases). The V gene's germline CDR1 is KGHSH and CDR2 LQKENI. CDR3 length: 17 residues. Trimming pared 3 bases from V and 1 base from J, leaving 19 bases between. The CDR3 region is CASSPPNGRGGSYEQYF. CDR3 coding DNA: TGTGCCAGCTCACCCCCTAACGGGCGGGGAGGTTCCTACGAGCAGTACTTC.

This clone turned up a few times. The chain combines TRBV6-5 with TRBJ1-1; tentatively, D is TRBD1 (6 bases). V was trimmed by 10 bases and J by 5 bases, leaving 17 bases between them. The CDR3 length is 13 residues. Germline V lookup: CDR1 MNHEY, CDR2 SVGAGI. CDR3 bases: TGTGCCACTGGGGGCCCGGGTCGTACTGAAGCTTTCTTT. It is translated as CATGGPGRTEAFF.

As to this clone: One end of the junction does not line up with germline, which may come from a read error. The V gene is TRBV3-1 (or the pseudogene TRBV3-2), the J gene TRBJ1-2; D gene ambiguous. The CDR3 extends over 11 amino acids. Germline loops: CDR1 LGHDT, CDR2 YNNKEL (reference sequence). This CDR3 reads CASSQVGPPNF. CDR3 nucleotide sequence: TGTGCCAGCAGCCAAGTGGGCCCCCCCAACTTC.

V is TRBV19 and J is TRBJ1-1; tentative D call: TRBD1 (5 bases). Germline loops: CDR1 LNHDA, CDR2 SQIVND (reference sequence). The CDR3 is 12 amino acids. Trimming shortened V by 10 bases and J by 7 bases, and 16 bases separated the two germline ends. The DNA for the CDR3 is TGTGCCACCCGGGGCGGGGATATTGAAGCTTTCTTT. Translation: CATRGGDIEAFF. Variable domain in full (rest from reference TRBV19 and TRBJ1-1): DGGITQSPKYLFRKEGQNVTLSCEQNLNHDAMYWYRQDPGQGLRLIYYSQIVNDFQKGDIAEGYSVSREKKESFPLTVTSAQKNPTAFYLCATRGGDIEAFFGQGTRLTVV.

The chain has TRBV6-5 and TRBJ2-7; D is possibly TRBD2 (5 bases). Germline assignment: CDR1 MNHEY and CDR2 SVGAGI. The CDR3 spans 14 residues. Trimming shortened V by 2 bases and J by 1 base, and 9 bases separated the two germline ends. The CDR3, as DNA: TGTGCCAGCAGTTACCAGCCGGGATCCTACGAGCAGTACTTC. Protein product: CASSYQPGSYEQYF.